Here is one T cell receptor beta chain with its context. This clonotype has a handful of counts. Its antigen is unknown. Nothing much larger sits one base from this clone, and base qualities are not available. The data were produced on an Illumina NovaSeq 6000. TCRalpha and TCRbeta cDNA libraries were built by 5'RACE with constant-segment primers, adding sample barcodes and unique molecular identifiers. Trizol reagent was used to extract RNA from every sample. The libraries were amplified in two PCR steps, and the second step added a second sample barcode and Illumina TruSeq adapters. Sequencing of the libraries was done on an Illumina NovaSeq, producing 2 x 150 bp paired-end reads. As for how the authors treated the data: The reads were demultiplexed and collapsed into UMI-guided consensus sequences using migec v1.2.7. Using mixcr v2.1.11, UMI consensuses were aligned to TRA and TRB V and J templates and then assembled into clonotypes. A clonotype was counted as expanded or contracted only when both edgeR and NoisET called the clonotype significant, with the noise models trained on biological replicates. For edgeR calls, the cutoffs were a false discovery rate-adjusted p below 0.01 and a log2 fold-change threshold of 1. As an exploratory analysis of dynamics, max-normalized trajectories of the 1000 most abundant clonotypes were examined by PCA with hierarchical clustering. Separately sequenced CD4+ and CD8+ repertoires were used to assign a CD4 or CD8 phenotype to each responding clone. TCRdb reprocessing: public reads trimmed at Q25 with fastp, clones called with MiXCR, in-frame beta chains kept. Rows matching on CDR3 protein sequence are summarized as one entry with the most common DNA and genes. TCRdb, rather than the study authors, made the V and J calls. For this sample the table gives under 300,000 distinct CDR3 sequences, of which under 8.5% were detected only once. Roughly 23% of the sample belongs to the ten largest clones.

These data come from a study of T-cell memory formation after mild COVID-19 (dated by TCRdb to the early 2020s). Background for the entire study: TCR sequence clusters from the two donors were largely donor specific. Two young, previously healthy adult volunteers made up the cohort, one male and one female. In a couple of donors, T-cell clones that expanded and contracted after mild COVID-19 were tracked by sequencing TCRalpha and TCRbeta repertoires over time. Study-level results and caveats: SARS-CoV-2 specificity of the second-wave clones peaking on day 37 was not confirmed. Contracting CD4+ clones were located mainly in the CM and EM memory subsets, whereas CD8+ clones were found to be enriched in EMRA. Clones contracting from day 15 to 85 had balanced CD4/CD8 phenotypes, while a second wave expanding from day 15 to 37 was biased towards CD4+. The study included only two mild cases, and larger cohorts that include severe cases with pre-infection samples were judged to be necessary. Some responding clones were found in pre-infection memory, which suggests that pre-existing cross-reactive memory T cells took part in the SARS-CoV-2 response.

PBMCs were isolated by Ficoll-Paque density gradient centrifugation. The CDR3 holds 14 amino acids from the cysteine to the phenylalanine. The read is trimmed to its CDR3 DNA, 42 bases read in frame from base 1. The CDR1 and CDR2 encoded by the germline V gene are SGHRS and YFSETQ. Ends trimmed: V by 6 bases, J by 9 bases; bases unmatched to a gene: 8. The sequence is built from TRBV5-1 and TRBJ2-1, with 11 bases matching TRBD1. Sequenced material: PBMCs or a T cell subset sorted from them (not recorded which). This receptor was obtained from a man aged 18-30 years who had mild COVID-19 (a few samples of this study predate the infection). The sample titles of this study are shuffled in the database, so cell type and time point are left out; the donor was told from shared clones. CDR3 loop: CASNRRTGGFEQFF. The DNA sequence is given as TGCGCCAGCAACAGGCGGACAGGGGGCTTTGAGCAGTTCTTC.